The 7 T cell receptor beta chains reported below all come from one sample, sequenced in a study of T-cell reconstitution after alpha-beta-depleted transplantation in children. The authors prepared the TCRbeta library with unique molecular identifiers. TCRdb ran MiXCR on the PCR reads and lists one entry per CDR3 protein. In the table there are about 72,000 distinct CDR3 sequences, around 6.6% of which are singletons. Sequences were derived from PBMCs from the stem cell graft donor, sampled from the stem cell graft. The receptor source for this set is a human donor who donated a stem cell graft to a child with acute lymphoblastic leukemia.

This clonotype was counted ten times or more. The V gene is TRBV4-2, the J gene TRBJ2-1, with 13 nucleotides matching TRBD2. The length of the CDR3 is 16 residues. V shed 0 bases, J shed 4 bases, and the junction held 0 bases outside the gene matches. Germline CDR1 and CDR2: LGHNA and YNFKEQ. The CDR3 nucleotides are TGTGCCAGCAGCCAAGAACTAGCGGGAGGGTACAATGAGCAGTTCTTC. Its protein is CASSQELAGGYNEQFF.

In this sample, this clonotype turned up many times. The rearrangement joins TRBV11-3 to TRBJ2-2; no definite D call. CDR1 SGHNT and CDR2 YENEEA come from the germline V gene. Trimming removed 1 base at V and 3 bases at J, with 6 bases between. The CDR3 spans 14 residues. In nucleotides, the CDR3 is TGTGCCAGCAGCTTAGTAAGAGACACCGGGGAGCTGTTTTTT. This encodes CASSLVRDTGELFF.

V and J are TRBV25-1 and TRBJ2-1, with TRBD1 matching over 8 bases. This CDR3 comprises 14 residues. V was pared by 7 bases and J by 3 bases, with 5 bases of the junction left unmatched. CDR1 is MGHDK, CDR2 SYGVNS, per germline. The CDR3 loop reads CASIGQGGYNEQFF. CDR3 in DNA: TGTGCCAGCATCGGACAGGGCGGCTACAATGAGCAGTTCTTC.

This clonotype was seen repeatedly, ten times or more. The V call is TRBV20-1, the J call TRBJ2-3; no clear D. Germline values: CDR1 DFQATT, CDR2 SNEGSKA (reference sequence). There are 12 residues in the CDR3. The ends were cut back, 3 bases at V and 0 bases at J, with 4 bases in the middle. The CDR3 region has the DNA TGCAGTGCTAGCGGAAGCACAGATACGCAGTATTTT. Its protein is CSASGSTDTQYF.

This clonotype was detected many times. The chain carries TRBV3-1 and TRBJ2-1, with D maybe TRBD1 (6 bases). Germline V lookup: CDR1 LGHDT, CDR2 YNNKEL (reference sequence). The CDR3 totals 16 residues. Trimming cost V 4 bases and J 1 base, with 14 bases left between them. The CDR3 DNA is TGTGCCAGCAGCCTACCTTCGCAGGGGTCCTACAATGAGCAGTTCTTC. This encodes CASSLPSQGSYNEQFF.

This clonotype was seen repeatedly, ten times or more. The chain combines TRBV12-3 or TRBV12-4 with TRBJ2-1, with D perhaps matching TRBD1 (5 bases). There are 14 residues in the CDR3. The germline V and J ends were trimmed by 0 bases and 2 bases, with 5 bases remaining between them. The CDR3 DNA reads as TGTGCCAGCAGTTTAGCAGGGGCCTACAATGAGCAGTTCTTC. This encodes CASSLAGAYNEQFF.

The rearrangement joins TRBV29-1 to TRBJ2-5; maybe TRBD1 (6 bases). The CDR3 is 12 amino acids. The ends were cut back, 6 bases at V and 2 bases at J, with 10 bases in the middle. CDR1 is SQVTM, CDR2 ANQGSEA, per germline. The CDR3: CSVWGLQETQYF. CDR3 bases: TGCAGCGTATGGGGGCTTCAAGAGACCCAGTACTTC.